This is a list of T cell receptor beta chains from one sample in a study of CD8 T cells in ankylosing spondylitis. TCRdb processed the 5' RACE reads anew with MiXCR; each CDR3 protein has one entry. The sample has 200,000 to 300,000 distinct CDR3 sequences, under 8.5% seen once. Sequencing was done on a sample of blood, either unsorted or a sorted T cell fraction (not recorded which). These receptor sequences come from a female donor with ankylosing spondylitis or in good health (not recorded which). Both conserved end residues are part of each CDR3. The order of the fields is V gene, clone size, J gene, D gene, CDR3 protein, CDR3 DNA. The D gene is left open where the match is weak. A clone size is listed for some rows: how often the clone was seen (once, few, many), or a class if it is expanded.

TRBV27	many	TRBJ1-1	TRBD1	CASSLWTGENTEAFF	TGTGCCAGCAGTCTTTGGACAGGAGAGAACACTGAAGCTTTCTTT
TRBV7-9	many	TRBJ1-1	-	CASSPPTALNTEAFF	TGTGCCAGCAGCCCCCCGACAGCCTTGAACACTGAAGCTTTCTTT
TRBV30	many	TRBJ1-2	-	CAWSRRRYGYTF	TGTGCCTGGAGTAGGAGGCGGTATGGCTACACCTTC
TRBV7-8	many	TRBJ2-1	-	CASSLVASHEQFF	TGTGCCAGCAGCTTAGTAGCCTCCCATGAGCAGTTCTTC
TRBV6-5	many	TRBJ2-7	-	CASSYSQESYEQYF	TGTGCCAGCAGTTACTCACAAGAAAGCTACGAGCAGTACTTC
TRBV18	many	TRBJ2-5	TRBD2	CASSSSGSTQTQYF	TGTGCCAGCTCATCAAGCGGGAGTACTCAGACCCAGTACTTC
TRBV7-2	few	TRBJ1-2	TRBD1	CASSPDRGRPNF	TGTGCCAGCAGCCCCGACAGGGGGCGCCCAAACTTC
TRBV7-2	many	TRBJ2-3	TRBD2	CASSFRAQREVASTDTQYF	TGTGCCAGCTCATTCAGGGCCCAGCGGGAGGTAGCTAGCACAGATACGCAGTATTTT
TRBV6-1	few	TRBJ2-1	TRBD2	CASSRGTSHEQFF	TGTGCCAGCAGCCGGGGGACTAGCCATGAGCAGTTCTTC
TRBV20-1	many	TRBJ2-1	TRBD2	CSARSLLAGGNNEQFF	TGCAGTGCTAGATCTCTCCTAGCGGGCGGTAACAATGAGCAGTTCTTC
TRBV5-1	many	TRBJ2-5	TRBD2	CASRPGTSPQETQYF	TGCGCCAGCAGACCCGGGACTAGTCCTCAAGAGACCCAGTACTTC
TRBV6-1	many	TRBJ1-2	TRBD1	CASSDGTGSAYGYTF	TGTGCCAGCAGTGACGGGACAGGGAGTGCCTATGGCTACACCTTC
TRBV7-2	many	TRBJ1-5	-	CASSLRGQPQHF	TGTGCCAGCAGCTTACGCGGTCAGCCCCAGCATTTT
TRBV5-4	-	TRBJ2-2	TRBD1	CASSFFTGAGELFF	TGTGCCAGCAGCTTTTTTACAGGGGCCGGGGAGCTGTTTTTT
TRBV5-6	many	TRBJ2-2	TRBD2	CASSFGLAGVNTGELFF	TGTGCCAGCAGCTTTGGACTAGCGGGAGTGAACACCGGGGAGCTGTTTTTT
TRBV20-1	many	TRBJ1-1	-	CRGDSGITEAFF	TGCAGGGGGGACTCAGGGATCACTGAAGCTTTCTTT
TRBV4-1	once	TRBJ1-2	TRBD1	CASSQKPQGALGYTF	TGCGCCAGCAGCCAAAAACCACAGGGGGCCTTAGGCTACACCTTC
TRBV12-3/TRBV12-4	many	TRBJ2-7	-	CASSPASEAYEQYF	TGTGCCAGCAGTCCAGCTAGCGAGGCGTACGAGCAGTACTTC
TRBV7-2	many	TRBJ2-3	-	CASSLAAGYGTDTQYF	TGTGCCAGCAGCTTAGCTGCGGGGTACGGCACAGATACGCAGTATTTT
TRBV6-2/TRBV6-3	many	TRBJ2-1	-	CASSYPRGLPYNEQFF	TGTGCCAGCAGTTACCCGCGGGGTCTACCCTACAATGAGCAGTTCTTC
TRBV7-9	many	TRBJ2-5	TRBD1	CASSLGDSQETQYF	TGTGCCAGCAGCTTAGGGGACAGCCAAGAGACCCAGTACTTC
TRBV7-8	many	TRBJ2-2	TRBD2	CASSIGLAGGPGELFF	TGTGCCAGCAGCATCGGACTAGCGGGAGGGCCCGGGGAGCTGTTTTTT
TRBV10-3	many	TRBJ2-3	-	CAISDRDTDTQYF	TGTGCCATCAGTGACCGGGACACAGATACGCAGTATTTT
TRBV4-3	many	TRBJ2-5	-	CASSQALDSQETQYF	TGCGCCAGCAGCCAGGCCCTGGACAGCCAAGAGACCCAGTACTTC
TRBV4-2	many	TRBJ2-2	-	CASSHDLRDSGELFF	TGTGCCAGCAGCCATGACCTCAGGGACTCCGGGGAGCTGTTTTTT
TRBV12-3/TRBV12-4	many	TRBJ2-1	-	CASSKQYGASNEQFF	TGTGCCAGCAGCAAACAGTACGGGGCATCCAATGAGCAGTTCTTC
TRBV4-1	once	TRBJ2-7	-	CASSQEGLGFYEQHF	TGCGCCAGCAGCCAAGAGGGATTAGGCTTCTACGAGCAGCACTTC
TRBV6-1	few	TRBJ2-3	TRBD1	CASSITGARTDTQYF	TGTGCCAGCAGCATCACAGGGGCGAGGACAGATACGCAGTATTTT
TRBV12-3/TRBV12-4	many	TRBJ2-1	-	CASSLVSDEQFF	TGTGCCAGCAGTTTAGTCTCGGATGAGCAGTTCTTC
TRBV7-2	-	TRBJ2-3	-	CASSLGPTLTDTQYF	TGTGCCAGCAGCTTAGGGCCTACCCTCACAGATACGCAGTATTTT
TRBV5-1	many	TRBJ2-1	-	CASSLEPGLANEQFF	TGCGCCAGCAGCTTGGAACCGGGTTTGGCTAATGAGCAGTTCTTC
TRBV30	many	TRBJ2-7	-	CAWSRRRTRYEQYF	TGTGCCTGGAGTCGAAGGAGAACCAGGTACGAGCAGTACTTC
TRBV5-1	-	TRBJ1-3	-	CASSPGTDPSGNTIYF	TGCGCCAGCAGCCCCGGAACAGACCCCTCTGGAAACACCATATATTTT
TRBV12-3/TRBV12-4	many	TRBJ2-7	-	CASSQDGTYEQYF	TGTGCCAGCAGTCAGGACGGGACCTACGAGCAGTACTTC
TRBV12-3/TRBV12-4	many	TRBJ2-3	-	CASSLMAQEIIDTQYF	TGTGCCAGCAGTTTAATGGCTCAGGAAATAATAGATACGCAGTATTTT
TRBV7-9	many	TRBJ2-7	-	CASSPQGREYEQYF	TGTGCCAGCAGCCCCCAGGGGCGGGAATACGAGCAGTACTTC
TRBV18	many	TRBJ2-3	TRBD2	CASSQLAGETDTQYF	TGTGCCAGCTCCCAGCTAGCGGGTGAAACAGATACGCAGTATTTT
TRBV29-1	many	TRBJ2-5	-	CSGLGGQETQYF	TGCAGCGGCCTCGGGGGCCAAGAGACCCAGTACTTC
TRBV20-1	many	TRBJ2-1	-	CSASQEGVNEQFF	TGCAGTGCTAGCCAGGAGGGGGTCAATGAGCAGTTCTTC
TRBV14	few	TRBJ2-2	TRBD2	CASSARAGDTGELFF	TGTGCCAGCAGCGCTCGCGCGGGGGACACCGGGGAGCTGTTTTTT
TRBV6-2/TRBV6-3	many	TRBJ2-5	-	CASSYSFLDSWDTKETQYF	TGTGCCAGCAGTTACTCGTTTTTGGACTCGTGGGACACCAAAGAGACCCAGTACTTC
TRBV20-1	many	TRBJ2-7	TRBD2	CSARGPPSGRRPYEQYF	TGCAGTGCTAGAGGGCCCCCTAGCGGGAGGAGGCCCTACGAGCAGTACTTC
TRBV29-1	many	TRBJ2-6	-	CSVVSPGSSGANVLTF	TGCAGCGTTGTGAGCCCCGGGAGCTCTGGGGCCAACGTCCTGACTTTC
TRBV20-1	many	TRBJ1-2	-	CSADPGTSINYGYTF	TGCAGTGCTGATCCGGGAACGTCAATTAACTATGGCTACACCTTC
TRBV18	many	TRBJ1-1	-	CASSHENTEAFF	TGTGCCAGCTCACACGAGAACACTGAAGCTTTCTTT
TRBV5-1	many	TRBJ2-3	-	CASSFEGSRTDTQYF	TGCGCCAGCAGCTTCGAGGGCAGTCGCACAGATACGCAGTATTTT
TRBV20-1	many	TRBJ2-1	-	CSANDRTSSYNEQFF	TGCAGTGCTAACGACCGGACGAGCTCCTACAATGAGCAGTTCTTC
TRBV7-2	many	TRBJ2-1	TRBD2	CASRDPSGRVDNEQFF	TGTGCCAGCAGGGACCCTAGCGGGAGGGTTGACAATGAGCAGTTCTTC
TRBV6-1	many	TRBJ2-1	-	CASSGGPQLVIYSEQFF	TGTGCCAGCAGTGGTGGCCCCCAGCTCGTCATTTATAGTGAGCAGTTCTTC
TRBV7-2	-	TRBJ1-6	-	CASSLEGSAVSSPLHF	TGTGCCAGCAGTCTAGAGGGGTCAGCTGTCAGTTCACCCCTCCACTTT
TRBV29-1	many	TRBJ1-2	TRBD1	CSVPQLTGTGNRAGYGYTF	TGCAGCGTCCCGCAGCTTACCGGGACAGGGAACCGAGCGGGCTATGGCTACACCTTC
TRBV11-2	-	TRBJ2-3	TRBD2	CASILDISGSVTDTQYF	TGTGCCAGCATCTTAGATATTAGCGGGAGCGTTACAGATACGCAGTATTTT
TRBV5-1	many	TRBJ2-2	TRBD2	CASTILAGGDTGELFF	TGCGCCAGCACTATCCTAGCGGGAGGCGACACCGGGGAGCTGTTTTTT
TRBV25-1	many	TRBJ2-3	-	CASSVLDTQYF	TGTGCCAGCAGTGTATTAGATACGCAGTATTTT
TRBV12-3/TRBV12-4	many	TRBJ1-1	TRBD1	CASRKGEGAAEAFF	TGTGCCAGCAGGAAGGGGGAGGGGGCAGCAGAAGCTTTCTTT
TRBV7-2	few	TRBJ1-1	TRBD1	CASSLRPGGPNTEAFF	TGTGCCAGCAGCTTAAGGCCAGGGGGCCCCAACACTGAAGCTTTCTTT
TRBV30	many	TRBJ2-7	-	CAWSSRVNEQYF	TGTGCCTGGTCTTCGAGGGTCAACGAGCAGTACTTC
TRBV12-3/TRBV12-4	many	TRBJ2-3	-	CASSIERSTDTQYF	TGTGCCAGCAGTATAGAGCGGAGCACAGATACGCAGTATTTT
TRBV20-1	many	TRBJ2-7	-	CSAGSTEAPSYEQYF	TGCAGTGCTGGGAGTACCGAGGCACCATCCTACGAGCAGTACTTC
TRBV20-1	many	TRBJ1-1	-	CSAPRLLNTEAFF	TGCAGTGCTCCTCGTCTACTGAACACTGAAGCTTTCTTT